This TCR beta chain appears in the sequencing data of a study of T cells in Graves' hyperthyroidism and ophthalmopathy. Amplification of TCR beta CDR3 regions was performed using RNA transcripts as template. In the first-round RT-PCR of the TCR CDR3, the HTBI primer set was used. One entry per CDR3 protein results from TCRdb running MiXCR on the multiplex PCR reads. The repertoire has 690,000 or so distinct CDR3 sequences, 18% of them found once; the top ten carry roughly 17%. In germline, CDR1 is SGHTA, CDR2 FQGNSA. The CDR3 is 15 residues long. V dropped 5 bases and J dropped 2; count of bases not matched to a gene: 9. This clonotype was counted between two and nine times.

The sequenced material came from blood. This TCR derives from a woman aged 45-59 years with Graves' hyperthyroidism that later progressed to Graves' ophthalmopathy. This chain connects TRBV7-2 to TRBJ2-7; 7 bases agree with TRBD1. The CDR3 DNA sequence: TGTGCCAGCAGCAACCCCGGCCAGGGGGCCTACGAGCAGTACTTC. Translation gives CASSNPGQGAYEQYF.